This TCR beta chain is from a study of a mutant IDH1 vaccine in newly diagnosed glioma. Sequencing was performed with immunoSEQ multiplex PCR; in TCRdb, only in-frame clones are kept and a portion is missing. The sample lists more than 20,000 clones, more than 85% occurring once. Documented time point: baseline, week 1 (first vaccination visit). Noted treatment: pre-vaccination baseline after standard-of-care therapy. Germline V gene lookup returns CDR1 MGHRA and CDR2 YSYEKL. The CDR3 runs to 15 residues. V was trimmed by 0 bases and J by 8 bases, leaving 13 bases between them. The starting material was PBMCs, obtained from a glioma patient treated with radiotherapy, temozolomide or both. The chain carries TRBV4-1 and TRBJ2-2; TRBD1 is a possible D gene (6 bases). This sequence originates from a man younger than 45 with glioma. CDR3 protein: CASSQEGAGGGELFF. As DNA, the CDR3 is TGCGCCAGCAGCCAAGAGGGGGCAGGCGGGGGGGAGCTGTTTTTT.